This T cell receptor beta chain came from a study of neoadjuvant anti-PD-1 for oral cavity cancer. The overall study: Patients mostly received three to four biweekly nivolumab doses at 3 mg/kg before surgery. Patients without progression got a fourth dose around day 43. Broader study findings: Non-responders to neoadjuvant nivolumab had significantly more clonal PBMC T cells than responders.

Time point denoted: after neoadjuvant nivolumab, at surgical resection. This clone has a handful of counts. Its antigen is unknown. Libraries were prepared by immunoSEQ multiplex PCR; TCRdb keeps only in-frame clonotypes and omits some of them. Of about 14,000 clones listed, about three quarters are singletons. Material: PBMCs, obtained after nivolumab (anti-PD-1) treatment. The source of this sequence is a person between 40 and 79 years old with oral cavity squamous cell carcinoma.

CDR3 amino acids: CASIAGQGRSYEQYF. The CDR3 DNA reads as TGTGCCAGCATTGCCGGACAGGGGCGATCCTACGAGCAGTACTTC. J is TRBJ2-7 and V is TRBV27; 9 bases agree with TRBD1. V shed 7 bases, J shed 1 base, and the junction held 8 bases outside the gene matches. CDR3 length equals 15 residues. The V gene's germline CDR1 is MNHEY and CDR2 SMNVEV (reference sequence).